The sequence of this T cell receptor (beta chain) was determined in a study of Graves' ophthalmopathy and Graves' hyperthyroidism. Looking at the study overall: Hyperthyroidism is called stable when no ophthalmopathy develops within 18 months of follow-up. General observations from the study: Cross-validated, the 13-signature model showed 87.88%/81.08% sensitivity/specificity, and 80%/75% in the test set.

On this clonotype: Its antigen is not known. This may be a read error, as it is one base from a much larger clone.

The germline CDR1 and CDR2 sequences are SGHVS and FQNEAQ. The CDR3 contains 16 residues. The authors amplified TCR beta CDR3 regions, and they did so from RNA transcripts for repertoire sequencing. An opening RT-PCR round employed HTBI primers and preceded a second-round multiplex PCR. TCRdb independently ran MiXCR on the multiplex PCR reads; one entry per CDR3 protein. The sample lists approximately 540,000 distinct CDR3 sequences, about two fifths occurring once. The receptor was derived from an adult man with Graves' hyperthyroidism. Sequenced: peripheral blood or thyroid tissue (not recorded which). The chain recombines TRBV7-8 with TRBJ2-7; no clear D gene. CDR3 protein: CASSLNVGRSPYGQYF. The CDR3 DNA reads as TGTGCCAGCAGCTTAAATGTGGGCAGGAGCCCCTACGGGCAGTACTTC.